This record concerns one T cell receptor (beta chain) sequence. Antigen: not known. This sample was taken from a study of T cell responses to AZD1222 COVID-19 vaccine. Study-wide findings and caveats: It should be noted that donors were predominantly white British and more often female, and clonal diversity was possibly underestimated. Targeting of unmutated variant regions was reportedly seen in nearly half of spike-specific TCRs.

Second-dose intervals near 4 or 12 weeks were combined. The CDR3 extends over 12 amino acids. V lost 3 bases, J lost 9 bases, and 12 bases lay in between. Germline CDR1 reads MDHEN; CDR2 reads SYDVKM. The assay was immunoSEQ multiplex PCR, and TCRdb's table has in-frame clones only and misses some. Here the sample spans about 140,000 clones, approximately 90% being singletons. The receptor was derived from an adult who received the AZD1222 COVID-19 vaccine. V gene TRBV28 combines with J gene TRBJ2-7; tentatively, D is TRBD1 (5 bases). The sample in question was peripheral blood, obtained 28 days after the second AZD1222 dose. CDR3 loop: CASSFVVGPQYF. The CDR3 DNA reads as TGTGCCAGCAGTTTCGTGGTGGGGCCGCAGTACTTC.